This TCR beta chain was recorded in a study of T cell repertoires in cytomegalovirus infection. About the research overall: Based on public TCR beta signatures, there were indications of CMV infection and of a matching HLA type. Whole-study results and caveats: Public TCR beta family frequency separated CMV-and-HLA carriers, including in an independent cohort.

Germline V gene sequence: CDR1 SGHTA, CDR2 FQGNSA. The J segment lost 0 bases and the V segment lost 8 bases, leaving 4 bases of the junction unmatched. CDR3 length: 14 amino acids. TCRdb processed the reads anew with MiXCR; each CDR3 protein has one entry. The table shows around 570,000 distinct CDR3 sequences, with about 39% occurring only once. Notes on this clonotype: Its target is unknown.

The clonotype originates from a human donor in good health (CMV status not recorded). Some clones in this sample may be carry-over from other donors' samples. This sample comprised cultured PBMCs, obtained from culture after CMV antigen stimulation. The chain couples TRBV7-2 to TRBJ1-3, with 7 bases matching TRBD1. Here the CDR3 reads CASGQALSGNTIYF. CDR3 DNA sequence: TGTGCCAGCGGACAGGCCCTCTCTGGAAACACCATATATTTT.